This entry concerns a single T cell receptor beta chain. PCR employed 60 Vbeta and 13 Jbeta primers. Only in-frame clones appear in the TCRdb table, and some are missing; sequencing was by immunoSEQ multiplex PCR. The table records 130,000 or so clones, around 82% of them present only once. The data are from a study of cytomegalovirus exposure and HLA in healthy donors. The receptor's source is a young man in good health and CMV-seropositive. The specimen was PBMCs.

CDR3 DNA: TGCGCCAGCAGCTCCTTACGGCGGGAGAGGGCCTACAATGAGCAGTTCTTC. Protein: CASSSLRRERAYNEQFF. The chain uses TRBV5-1 and TRBJ2-1; 7 bases are shared with TRBD2. Germline lookup yields CDR1 SGHRS and CDR2 YFSETQ. The CDR3 covers 17 residues. Trimming cost V 3 bases and J 2 bases; bases outside gene matches: 11.